Below are 21 T cell receptor beta chains sequenced from a single sample in a study of T cells in Graves' hyperthyroidism and ophthalmopathy. Amplified TCR beta CDR3 regions derived from RNA transcripts. The primer set for the first-round RT-PCR of the TCR CDR3 was HTBI. Each CDR3 protein is one row after TCRdb ran MiXCR on the multiplex PCR reads. The top ten clones hold 16% of a sample with 650,000 to 850,000 distinct CDR3 sequences, around 20% of them seen once. Material for sequencing was blood. Receptors originate from a woman aged 50 to 65 with Graves' hyperthyroidism that later progressed to Graves' ophthalmopathy.

This chain uses TRBV12-3 or TRBV12-4 with TRBJ2-1; either TRBD1 or TRBD2 may fit D (5 bases each). This CDR3 region has 13 residues. Trimming cost V 5 bases and J 9 bases, with 14 bases left between them. DNA of the CDR3: TGTGCCAGCAGTCCCGGGACCCCTTCTGAGCAGTTCTTC. It yields the protein CASSPGTPSEQFF.

This rearrangement joins TRBV9 to TRBJ2-3; 9 positions match TRBD2. Germline V gene data show CDR1 as SGDLS and CDR2 as YYNGEE. The CDR3 contains 15 residues. Trimming at V came to 2 bases and at J to 1 base, leaving 2 bases not matched to a gene. This CDR3 reads CASSVRGGGTDTQYF. The CDR3 coding sequence is TGTGCCAGCAGCGTGCGGGGGGGCGGCACAGATACGCAGTATTTT.

The chain has TRBV6-6 and TRBJ1-6, with D possibly being TRBD1 (6 bases). V lost 0 bases, J lost 0 bases, and 12 bases lay in between. Germline V gives CDR1 MNHNY, CDR2 SVGAGI (reference sequence). The CDR3 runs to 18 residues. The DNA of the CDR3 is TGTGCCAGCAGTTACTCCGACAGGCTCAGCTCCTATAATTCACCCCTCCACTTT. Protein product: CASSYSDRLSSYNSPLHF.

This clonotype was counted ten times or more. The DNA of the CDR3 is TGTGCCAGCAGCGTTCAGGGGCTTCACGAGCAGTACTTC. It encodes CASSVQGLHEQYF. The rearrangement links TRBV7-2 to TRBJ2-7; possible D gene TRBD1, 6 bases. Germline CDR1 is SGHTA and CDR2 is FQGNSA. The length of the CDR3 is 13 residues. V lost 5 bases and J 5 bases, leaving 13 bases between the germline ends.

This clonotype appeared many times. This chain uses TRBV2 with TRBJ1-1; 10 bases map to TRBD1. V trimming: 6 bases; J trimming: 3 bases; junction bases outside the gene matches: 7. This CDR3 has 15 amino acids. Germline V gives CDR1 SNHLY, CDR2 FYNNEI. DNA of the CDR3: TGTGCCAGCAGGAGGGACAGGGGAGGCCACACTGAAGCTTTCTTT. Translated: CASRRDRGGHTEAFF. The variable domain in full, with the rest retrieved from reference TRBV2 and TRBJ1-1, is EPEVTQTPSHQVTQMGQEVILRCVPISNHLYFYWYRQILGQKVEFLVSFYNNEISEKSEIFDDQFSVERPDGSNFTLKIRSTKLEDSAMYFCASRRDRGGHTEAFFGQGTRLTVV.

This clonotype was counted ten times or more. V usage is TRBV18 and J usage is TRBJ2-7; 8 nucleotides line up with TRBD1. With V trimmed by 2 bases and J by 7 bases, 7 bases remained unmatched. Germline lookup yields CDR1 KGHSH and CDR2 LQKENI. The CDR3 loop spans 14 amino acids. The CDR3 bases are TGTGCCAGCTCACCAAATACAGGGGGAGATGAGCAGTACTTC. Encoded protein: CASSPNTGGDEQYF.

This clonotype was recorded many times. The gene calls are TRBV5-1 and TRBJ1-4; D call uncertain. The V and J ends lost 0 bases and 8 bases respectively, with 14 bases between them. CDR1 and CDR2 from the germline V gene are SGHRS and YFSETQ. The CDR3 sequence is 15 residues long. The CDR3 DNA reads TGCGCCAGCAGCTTGGCCCCGGCCCTTGGGGAAAAACTGTTTTTT. Its translation is CASSLAPALGEKLFF. Looking up the rest from reference TRBV5-1 and TRBJ1-4 gives the full variable domain: KAGVTQTPRYLIKTRGQQVTLSCSPISGHRSVSWYQQTPGQGLQFLFEYFSETQRNKGNFPGRFSGRQFSNSRSEMNVSTLELGDSALYLCASSLAPALGEKLFFGSGTQLSVL.

This clonotype occurred a few times. The V gene is TRBV7-2, the J gene TRBJ1-4; D ambiguous. The V gene's germline CDR1 is SGHTA and CDR2 FQGNSA. V was pared by 0 bases and J by 7 bases, with 15 bases between. The CDR3 extends over 16 amino acids. CDR3 DNA sequence: TGTGCCAGCAGCTTAGCGAGAAGGGATGTTGGTGAAAAACTGTTTTTT. It codes for CASSLARRDVGEKLFF.

This clonotype was seen repeatedly, ten times or more. V usage is TRBV5-8 and J usage is TRBJ1-1; no clear D gene. V was clipped by 0 bases and J by 0 bases, with 9 bases between them. From germline, CDR1 is SGHTS and CDR2 YDEGEE. The CDR3 runs 15 residues. The CDR3 region has the DNA TGTGCCAGCAGCTTGGTTAAGGCTGTGAACACTGAAGCTTTCTTT. It is translated as CASSLVKAVNTEAFF. The full variable domain, in which reference TRBV5-8 and TRBJ1-1 provide the parts outside the CDR3, is EAGVTQSPTHLIKTRGQQATLRCSPISGHTSVYWYQQALGLGLQFLLWYDEGEERNRGNFPPRFSGRQFPNYSSELNVNALELEDSALYLCASSLVKAVNTEAFFGQGTRLTVV.

This clonotype came up many times. This chain connects TRBV10-3 to TRBJ2-2; TRBD2 matches at 9 bases. Losses at the gene ends were 0 bases for V and 3 bases for J; bases not matched to a gene: 8. The length of the CDR3 is 18 residues. The germline gives CDR1 ENHRY, CDR2 SYGVKD. The CDR3 loop is CAISESGGGAMDTGELFF. Here the CDR3 DNA reads TGTGCCATCAGTGAGTCCGGCGGGGGGGCCATGGACACCGGGGAGCTGTTTTTT.

This clonotype occurred many times. The V call is TRBV27, the J call TRBJ1-1; D possibly corresponds to TRBD1 (6 bases). There are 14 residues in the CDR3. V lost 6 bases to trimming and J lost 1 base, with 12 bases between them. Per germline, CDR1 MNHEY and CDR2 SMNVEV (reference sequence). The CDR3 spells CASRIQGTNTEAFF. Here the CDR3 DNA reads TGTGCCAGCAGAATCCAGGGGACGAACACTGAAGCTTTCTTT.

On this clonotype itself: One end of the junction is discordant with germline, which a read error may explain. The chain links TRBV14 to TRBJ2-2; D could derive from TRBD1 or TRBD2 (5 bases each). Germline CDR1 is SGHDN and CDR2 is FVKESK. The CDR3 covers 14 residues. This CDR3 reads CAGSQTGPTGELFF. CDR3 coding DNA: TGTGCCGGCAGCCAAACGGGGCCCACCGGGGAGCTGTTTTTT.

Many counts were recorded for this clonotype. The chain recombines TRBV5-1 with TRBJ2-7; D is perhaps TRBD1 (6 bases). CDR1 and CDR2 (germline): SGHRS, YFSETQ. The CDR3 is 15 residues long. V gave up 4 bases and J gave up 2 bases, with 16 bases separating them. The CDR3 is CASSISDRRTYEQYF. The CDR3 nucleotides are TGCGCCAGCAGCATATCGGACAGAAGAACCTACGAGCAGTACTTC.

In its sample, this clonotype was seen many times. This rearrangement joins TRBV2 to TRBJ1-1, with TRBD1 matching 7 bases. The germline gives CDR1 SNHLY, CDR2 FYNNEI. This CDR3 is built from 14 residues. The V and J ends lost 5 bases and 1 base, in that order; junction bases with no gene match: 4. The CDR3 sequence is CASSQGQENTEAFF. The CDR3 nucleotides read TGTGCCAGCAGTCAAGGACAGGAGAACACTGAAGCTTTCTTT.

This clonotype was seen only a few times. V usage is TRBV20-1 and J usage is TRBJ2-3, with 15 bases that match TRBD2. In germline, CDR1 is DFQATT, CDR2 SNEGSKA (reference sequence). Losses at the gene ends were 4 bases for V and 6 bases for J; bases not matched to a gene: 11. This CDR3 contains 17 residues. The CDR3 DNA reads as TGCAGTGCTATTCGGACTAGCGGGGGGGCGACGGGGGATACGCAGTATTTT. Its translation: CSAIRTSGGATGDTQYF.

This clonotype was seen repeatedly, ten times or more. The chain uses TRBV7-3 and TRBJ2-1; a weak D match, TRBD1 (6 bases). Between the trimmed V and J ends, which lost 5 bases and 4 bases, there was a span of 9 bases. Germline V CDR1 and CDR2: SGHTA, FQGTGA. The CDR3 contains 13 residues. Here the CDR3 DNA reads TGTGCCAGCAGCGTGACAGGATACAATGAGCAGTTCTTC. This translates into CASSVTGYNEQFF.

This clonotype has at least ten counts. The genes are TRBV3-1 and TRBJ1-4; perhaps TRBD1 as D (5 bases). V was shortened by 4 bases and J by 6 bases, with 15 bases between the two germline ends. This CDR3 is built from 15 residues. In germline, CDR1 is LGHDT, CDR2 YNNKEL (reference sequence). CDR3 sequence (DNA): TGTGCCAGCAGCCTCCGCGGGACTTACCATGAAAAACTGTTTTTT. This gives the protein CASSLRGTYHEKLFF.

The table lists this clonotype with many counts. The chain links TRBV12-3 or TRBV12-4 to TRBJ1-2, with D perhaps matching TRBD1 (5 bases). Trimming took 5 bases from V and 4 from J, leaving 20 bases between them. This CDR3 is built from 16 residues. This CDR3 is CASSTQGSLLGYGYTF. CDR3 in DNA: TGTGCCAGCAGTACCCAGGGCTCACTCCTAGGCTATGGCTACACCTTC.

This clonotype was found a few times. The V and J genes are TRBV4-2 and TRBJ2-3; 8 bases are shared with TRBD2. The germline V gene encodes CDR1 LGHNA and CDR2 YNFKEQ. This CDR3 has 17 residues. J lost 2 bases, V lost 3 bases, and 10 bases had no gene match. The CDR3 region has the DNA TGTGCCAGCAGCCAGGGCGGGGGGCCGAAACCCACAGATACGCAGTATTTT. This sequence encodes CASSQGGGPKPTDTQYF.

Comments on this clonotype: A read error may produce the germline difference seen at one junction end. V is TRBV6-1 and J is TRBJ1-5; 8 bases line up with TRBD1. Germline V gene lookup returns CDR1 MNHNS and CDR2 SASEGT. The length of the CDR3 is 13 residues. CDR3 sequence (DNA): TGTGCCAGCAGTGACAGGGGGCGTCAGCCCCAGCGTTTT. Translated, it gives CASSDRGRQPQRF.

This clonotype was seen ten or more times. The chain couples TRBV20-1 to TRBJ1-6; TRBD1 might be the D (5 bases). The CDR3 totals 15 residues. V lost 5 bases and J lost 7, with 18 bases in between. Germline-derived CDR1 and CDR2 are DFQATT and SNEGSKA (reference sequence). The CDR3 spells CSAGTGKVSNSPLHF. CDR3 bases: TGCAGTGCTGGTACAGGAAAAGTCTCCAATTCACCCCTCCACTTT.